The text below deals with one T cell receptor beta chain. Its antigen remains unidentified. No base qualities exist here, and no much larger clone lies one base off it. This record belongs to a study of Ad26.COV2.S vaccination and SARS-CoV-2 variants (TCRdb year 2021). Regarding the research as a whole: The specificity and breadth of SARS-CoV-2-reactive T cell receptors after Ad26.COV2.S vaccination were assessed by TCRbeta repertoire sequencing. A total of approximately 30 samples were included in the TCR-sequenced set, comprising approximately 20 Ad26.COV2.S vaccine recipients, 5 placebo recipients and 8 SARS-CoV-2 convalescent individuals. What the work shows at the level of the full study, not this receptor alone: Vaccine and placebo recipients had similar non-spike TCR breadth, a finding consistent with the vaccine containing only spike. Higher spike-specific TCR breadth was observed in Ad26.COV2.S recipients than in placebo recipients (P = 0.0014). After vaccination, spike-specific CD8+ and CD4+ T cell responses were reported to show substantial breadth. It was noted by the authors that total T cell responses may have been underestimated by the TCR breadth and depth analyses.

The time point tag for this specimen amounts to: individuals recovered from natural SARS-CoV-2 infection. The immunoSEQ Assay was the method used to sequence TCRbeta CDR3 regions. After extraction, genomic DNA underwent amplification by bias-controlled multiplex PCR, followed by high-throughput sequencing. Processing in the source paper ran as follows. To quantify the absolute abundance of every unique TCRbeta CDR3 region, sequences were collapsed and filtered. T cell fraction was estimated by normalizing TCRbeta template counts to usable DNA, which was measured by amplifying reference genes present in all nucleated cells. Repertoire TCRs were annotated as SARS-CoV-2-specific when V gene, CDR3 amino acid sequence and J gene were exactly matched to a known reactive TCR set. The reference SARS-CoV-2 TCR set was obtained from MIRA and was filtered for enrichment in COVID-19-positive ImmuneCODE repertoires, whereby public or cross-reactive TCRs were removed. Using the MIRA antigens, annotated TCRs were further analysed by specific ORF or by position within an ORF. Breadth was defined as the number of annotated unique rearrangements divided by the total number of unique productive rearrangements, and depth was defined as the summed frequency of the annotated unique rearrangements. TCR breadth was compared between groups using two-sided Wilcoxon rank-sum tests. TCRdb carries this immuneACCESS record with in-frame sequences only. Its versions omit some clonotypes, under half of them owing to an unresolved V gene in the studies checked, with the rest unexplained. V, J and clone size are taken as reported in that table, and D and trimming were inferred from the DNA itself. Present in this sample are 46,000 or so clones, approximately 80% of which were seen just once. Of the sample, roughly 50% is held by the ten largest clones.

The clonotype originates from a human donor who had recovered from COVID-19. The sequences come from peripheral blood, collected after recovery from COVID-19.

The nucleotides are TGTGCCAGTACCTGGCCGGGGAGCTATGGCTACACCTTC. Its amino acids are CASTWPGSYGYTF. This receptor chain uses TRBV19 and TRBJ1-2; confidence is insufficient to name the D gene. The cysteine opens and the phenylalanine closes a CDR3 of 13 amino acids. Here the CDR3 DNA is all that survives: 39 bases in frame from base 1. The junction carries 13 bases between V and J, which are trimmed by 7 bases and 4 bases respectively. Looking up the germline V gene (reference sequence) yields CDR1 LNHDA and CDR2 SQIVND.